The following is a T cell receptor beta chain sequence with its context. Its antigen is not known. V lost 0 bases and J lost 1, with 7 bases in between. Germline V lookup: CDR1 SGDLS, CDR2 YYNGEE. CDR3 length equals 14 residues. These data come from a study of beta chain features in type 1 diabetes. Study-wide results and limits: TCRB CDR3s were moderately but significantly shorter in Type 1 diabetes patients in all four CD4+ subsets.

Reverse transcription of all isolated RNA meant that expressed TCRB transcripts were sequenced. Method: immunoSEQ multiplex PCR; TCRdb's copy keeps in-frame clones and lacks some. The repertoire holds about 140,000 clones, with about 13% as singletons. The chain couples TRBV9 to TRBJ1-1; D is unresolved. The sample was central memory CD4+ T cells from blood. The clonotype was recovered from a man aged 18 to 29 with type 1 diabetes. CDR3: CASSVGDRNTEAFF. Here the CDR3 DNA reads TGTGCCAGCAGCGTAGGGGATAGGAACACTGAAGCTTTCTTT.